This is a list of T cell receptor beta chains from one sample in a study of OX40 agonist ivuxolimab in advanced cancers. The table came from immunoSEQ multiplex PCR; TCRdb's copy has only in-frame clones and leaves some out. The sample lists more than 75,000 clones; 80% to 90% were seen once. Sequences were derived from CD4+ or CD8+ T cells sorted from blood, sampled in a trial of the OX40 agonist ivuxolimab. The receptors were gathered from an adult with an advanced solid tumor such as melanoma, head and neck, liver or kidney cancer. Each CDR3 is given with its conserved first and last residue. Fields, in order: V gene, J gene, CDR3 protein.

TRBV5-8	TRBJ2-2	CASSLGVSGELFF
TRBV2	TRBJ1-5	CASSESSTPASQHF
TRBV4-2	TRBJ2-1	CASSQEGAGGGYNEQFF
TRBV4-3	TRBJ2-3	CASSQGDGGAADTQYF
TRBV11-3	TRBJ2-5	CASSSAGAETQYF
TRBV6-6	TRBJ2-1	CASSFTGTSGGGVF
TRBV7-6	TRBJ1-1	CASSPSDGTTEAFF
TRBV20-1	TRBJ2-7	CSARDPYEQYF
TRBV29-1	TRBJ2-5	CSVVGRNQETQYF
TRBV18	TRBJ1-6	CASSSQGQGSSPLHF
TRBV4-2	TRBJ2-1	CASSHDQAYNEQFF
TRBV18	TRBJ2-7	CASSPIPYEQYF
TRBV7-2	TRBJ2-4	CASSPGQGRIQYF
TRBV19	TRBJ1-6	CASSTGNSPLHF
TRBV28	TRBJ1-2	CASSLDRDRGGNGYTF
TRBV5-4	TRBJ2-1	CASSPTGGRRSYNEQFF
TRBV21-1	TRBJ1-5	CASSQHRDLNQPQHF
TRBV6-5	TRBJ2-5	CASSYIAGGTQYF
TRBV19	TRBJ1-4	CASSIGTGGSGKLFF
TRBV5-1	TRBJ1-1	CASRSQGKDTEAFF
TRBV5-1	TRBJ2-1	CASSSNGGAGNEQFF
TRBV6-5	TRBJ1-1	CASTHRGAMNTEAFF
TRBV29-1	TRBJ1-4	CSVQRGSEEKLFF
TRBV7-2	TRBJ2-7	CASSFFGGYEQYF
TRBV7-9	TRBJ2-4	CASSPPSAKNIQYF
TRBV5-1	TRBJ2-1	CASSLTGGNNEQFF
TRBV7-7	TRBJ2-7	CASSLGTGAEQYF
TRBV18	TRBJ1-5	CASSPGQGWNQPQHF
TRBV12-5	TRBJ1-5	CASGLVPGTAEEQPQHF
TRBV19	TRBJ1-4	CASSLTGREKLFF
TRBV7-3	TRBJ2-3	CASSFRALPDTQYF
TRBV25-1	TRBJ2-5	CASSGNFKETQYF
TRBV7-9	TRBJ2-7	CASSSQGAREQYF
TRBV10-3	TRBJ2-7	CAISDPSYEQYF
TRBV21-1	TRBJ1-3	CASRTLPDRARNTIYF
TRBV7-2	TRBJ2-7	CASSTAGPPYEQYF
TRBV7-9	TRBJ2-7	CASSPSRRGRDEQYF
TRBV2	TRBJ2-3	CASSVTDTQYF
TRBV7-8	TRBJ2-1	CASSRGSGGASYNEQFF
TRBV9	TRBJ1-1	CASSVVPGTVNTEAFF
TRBV18	TRBJ2-1	CASSRPEYNEQFF
TRBV12-5	TRBJ1-2	CASGLGQPNYGYTF
TRBV10-3	TRBJ2-7	CAIRGDRSAYEQYF
TRBV5-1	TRBJ2-1	CASSLGLAGGHSEQFF
TRBV18	TRBJ2-7	CASSPSTYEQYF
TRBV2	TRBJ1-5	CASSEDRGLTNQPQHF